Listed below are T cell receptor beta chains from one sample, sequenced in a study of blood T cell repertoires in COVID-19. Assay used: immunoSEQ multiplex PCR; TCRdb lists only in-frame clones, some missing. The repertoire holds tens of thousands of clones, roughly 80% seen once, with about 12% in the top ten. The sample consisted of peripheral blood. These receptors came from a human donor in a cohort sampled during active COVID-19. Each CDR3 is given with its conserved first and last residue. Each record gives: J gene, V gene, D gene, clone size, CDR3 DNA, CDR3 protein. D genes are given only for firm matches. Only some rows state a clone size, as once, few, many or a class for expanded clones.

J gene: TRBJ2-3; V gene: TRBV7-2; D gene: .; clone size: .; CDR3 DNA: TGTGCCAGCAGCTTAGTCCGGGCAGATACGCAGTATTTT; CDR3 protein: CASSLVRADTQYF
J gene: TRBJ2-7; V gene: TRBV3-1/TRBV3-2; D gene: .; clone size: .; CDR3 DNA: TGTGCCAGCAGCCAAGTCGAGGTCAGGGACACCTACGAGCAGTACTTC; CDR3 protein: CASSQVEVRDTYEQYF
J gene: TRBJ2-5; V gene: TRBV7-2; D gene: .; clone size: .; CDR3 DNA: TGTGCCAGCAGCTTGGAGGGCGGGTTCCTCGTGGCCCAGTACTTC; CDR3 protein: CASSLEGGFLVAQYF
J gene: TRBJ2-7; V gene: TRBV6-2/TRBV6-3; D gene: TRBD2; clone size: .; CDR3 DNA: TGTGCCAGCAGCTCGGTAGCGGGGGTTCCCTACGAGCAGTACTTC; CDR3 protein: CASSSVAGVPYEQYF
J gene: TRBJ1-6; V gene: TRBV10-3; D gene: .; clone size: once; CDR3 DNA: TGTGCCATCAGTGAGAGGCAGGGTAATTCACCCCTCCACTTT; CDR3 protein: CAISERQGNSPLHF
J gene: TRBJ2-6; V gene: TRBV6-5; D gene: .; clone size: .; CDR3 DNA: TGTGCCAGCATGCTAGCTGGGGCCAACGTCCTGACTTTC; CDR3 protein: CASMLAGANVLTF
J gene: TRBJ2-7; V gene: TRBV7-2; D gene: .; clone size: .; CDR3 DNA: TGTGCCAGCAGTTTTACAGGGGGGGACTACGAGCAGTACTTC; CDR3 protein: CASSFTGGDYEQYF
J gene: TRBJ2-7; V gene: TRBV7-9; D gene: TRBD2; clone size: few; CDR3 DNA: TGTGCCAGCACCACTGGGAGGGGCTCCTACGAGCAGTACTTC; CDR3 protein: CASTTGRGSYEQYF
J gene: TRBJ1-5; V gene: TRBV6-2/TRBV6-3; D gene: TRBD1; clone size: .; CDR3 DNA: TGTGCCAGCAGTGGCGGACAGGGCCTACAGCCCCAGCATTTT; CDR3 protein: CASSGGQGLQPQHF
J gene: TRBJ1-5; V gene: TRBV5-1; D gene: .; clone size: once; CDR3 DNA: TGCGCCAGCAGCTTGGAGGGGGTCGACAATCAGCCCCAGCATTTT; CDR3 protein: CASSLEGVDNQPQHF
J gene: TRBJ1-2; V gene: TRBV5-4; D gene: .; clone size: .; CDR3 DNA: TGTGCCAGCAGCTATGGTGGCAGGGGCAACTATGGCTACACCTTC; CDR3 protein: CASSYGGRGNYGYTF
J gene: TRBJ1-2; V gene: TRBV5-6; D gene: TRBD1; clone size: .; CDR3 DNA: TGTGCCAGCAGCTTGGGGGACAGGGGGCGCTTGGGCTATGGCTACACCTTC; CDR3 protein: CASSLGDRGRLGYGYTF
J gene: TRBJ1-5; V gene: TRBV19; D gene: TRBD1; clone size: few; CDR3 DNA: TGTGCCAGTAGCGCTAGACAGGGGTTAAGTCAGCCCCAGCATTTT; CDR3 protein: CASSARQGLSQPQHF
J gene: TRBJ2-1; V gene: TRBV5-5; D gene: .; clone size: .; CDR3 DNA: TGTGCCAGCAGTAGGGACACGTTATACAATGAGCAGTTCTTC; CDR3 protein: CASSRDTLYNEQFF
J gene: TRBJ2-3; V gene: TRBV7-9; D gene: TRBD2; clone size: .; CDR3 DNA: TGTGCCAGCAGCTTTAGCGGGGGGGGCACAGATACGCAGTATTTT; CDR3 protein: CASSFSGGGTDTQYF
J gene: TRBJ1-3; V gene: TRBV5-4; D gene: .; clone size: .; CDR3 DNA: TGTGCCAGCAGCTTGGGGGCGGGCTCTGGAAACACCATATATTTT; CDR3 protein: CASSLGAGSGNTIYF
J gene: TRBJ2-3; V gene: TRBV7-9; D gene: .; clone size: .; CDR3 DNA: TGTGCCAGCAGCTTCATCCCAGATACGCAGTATTTT; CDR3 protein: CASSFIPDTQYF
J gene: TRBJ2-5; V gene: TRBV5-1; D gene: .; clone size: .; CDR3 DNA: TGCGCCAGCCAGAAGGACAGTACCGAAGAGACCCAGTACTTC; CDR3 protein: CASQKDSTEETQYF
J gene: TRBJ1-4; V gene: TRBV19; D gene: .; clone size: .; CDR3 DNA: TGTGCCAGTAGCGGCAGGGGCTCGGTCACTAATGAAAAACTGTTTTTT; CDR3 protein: CASSGRGSVTNEKLFF
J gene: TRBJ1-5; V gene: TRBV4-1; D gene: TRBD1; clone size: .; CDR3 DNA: TGCGCCAGCAGCCAAGAATTCGCCGGGACAGGGGGTCAGCCCCAGCATTTT; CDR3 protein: CASSQEFAGTGGQPQHF
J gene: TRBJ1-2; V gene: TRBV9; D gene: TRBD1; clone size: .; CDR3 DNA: TGTGCCAGCAGCGGGATACAGGGGGCCGGTGACTATGGCTACACCTTC; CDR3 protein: CASSGIQGAGDYGYTF
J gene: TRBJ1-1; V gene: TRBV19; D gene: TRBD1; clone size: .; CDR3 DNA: TGTGCCAGTCGACAGGGGTTCACTGAAGCTTTCTTT; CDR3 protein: CASRQGFTEAFF
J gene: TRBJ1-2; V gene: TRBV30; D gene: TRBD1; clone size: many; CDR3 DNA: TGTGCCTGGAGGACCCTGACAGGGGGCAACTATGGCTACACCTTC; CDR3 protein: CAWRTLTGGNYGYTF
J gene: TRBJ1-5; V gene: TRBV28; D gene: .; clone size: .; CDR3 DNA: TGTGCCAGCACCGCTATCAGGGGTGGTCAGCCCCAGCATTTT; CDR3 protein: CASTAIRGGQPQHF
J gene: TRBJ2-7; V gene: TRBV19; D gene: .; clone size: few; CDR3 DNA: TGTGCCAGTAGTATTAAATTCCTCTACGAGCAGTACTTC; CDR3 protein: CASSIKFLYEQYF
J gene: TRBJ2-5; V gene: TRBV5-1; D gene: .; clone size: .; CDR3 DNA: TGCGCCAGCAGCTTGGTCCCGGGAACTCCACAAGAGACCCAGTACTTC; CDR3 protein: CASSLVPGTPQETQYF
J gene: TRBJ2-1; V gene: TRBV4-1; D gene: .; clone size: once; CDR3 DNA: TGCGCCAGCAGCCAAAAAACTAGTAACCATGAGCAGTTCTTC; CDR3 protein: CASSQKTSNHEQFF
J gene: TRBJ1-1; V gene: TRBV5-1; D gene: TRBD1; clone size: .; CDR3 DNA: TGCGCCAGCAGCATTGGGACAGGGGCTGGGAACACTGAAGCTTTCTTT; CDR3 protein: CASSIGTGAGNTEAFF
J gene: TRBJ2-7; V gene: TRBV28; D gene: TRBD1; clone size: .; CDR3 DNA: TGTGCCAGCAGAGGAACCGGGACAGGCCTTTCCTACGAGCAGTACTTC; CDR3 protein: CASRGTGTGLSYEQYF
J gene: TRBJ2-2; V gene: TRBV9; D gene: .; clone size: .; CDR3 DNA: TGTGCCAGCAGCACTCTCGTTAGCACCGGGGAGCTGTTTTTT; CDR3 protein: CASSTLVSTGELFF
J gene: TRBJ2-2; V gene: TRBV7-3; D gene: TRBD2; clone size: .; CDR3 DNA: TGTGCCAGCAGCTTGACTAGCGGGAACACCGGGGAGCTGTTTTTT; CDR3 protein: CASSLTSGNTGELFF
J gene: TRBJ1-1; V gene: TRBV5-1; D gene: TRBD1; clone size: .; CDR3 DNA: TGCGCCAGCAGCGCCGGTTGGGGGACAGGGAAGGGTGAAGCTTTCTTT; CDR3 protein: CASSAGWGTGKGEAFF
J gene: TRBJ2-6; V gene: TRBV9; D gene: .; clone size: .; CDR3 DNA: TGTGCCAGCAGCCCCCACACAGGCTCTGGGGCCAACGTCCTGACTTTC; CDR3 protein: CASSPHTGSGANVLTF
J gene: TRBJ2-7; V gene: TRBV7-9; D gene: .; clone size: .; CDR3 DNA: TGTGCCAGCAGCTTATATGTTGCTCCTCCGGGCTCCTACGAGCAGTACTTC; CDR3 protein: CASSLYVAPPGSYEQYF
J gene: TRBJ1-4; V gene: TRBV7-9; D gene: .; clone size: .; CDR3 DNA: TGTGCCAGCAGAGAGGGAACTAATGAAAAACTGTTTTTT; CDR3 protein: CASREGTNEKLFF
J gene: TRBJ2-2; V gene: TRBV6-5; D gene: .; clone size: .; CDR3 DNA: TGTGCCAGCAGTTTCAGACAGGGAGGAAGAACCGGGGAGCTGTTTTTT; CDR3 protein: CASSFRQGGRTGELFF